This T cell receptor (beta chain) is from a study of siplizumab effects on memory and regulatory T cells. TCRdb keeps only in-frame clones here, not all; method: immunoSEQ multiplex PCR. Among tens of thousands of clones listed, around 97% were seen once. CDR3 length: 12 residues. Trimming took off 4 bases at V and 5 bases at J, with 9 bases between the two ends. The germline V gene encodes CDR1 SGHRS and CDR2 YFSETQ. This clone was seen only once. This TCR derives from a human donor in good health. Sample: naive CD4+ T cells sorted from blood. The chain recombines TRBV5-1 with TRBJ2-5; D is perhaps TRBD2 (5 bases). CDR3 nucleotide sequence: TGCGCCAGCAGCCCACAGCGGGAGACCCAGTACTTC. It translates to CASSPQRETQYF.